This T cell receptor beta chain was captured in a study of T cell repertoires in cytomegalovirus infection. About the study: In public TCR beta signatures, there were indications of both CMV infection and matching HLA type.

For this clonotype: The antigen remains undetermined.

Germline-derived CDR1 and CDR2 are SGHRS and YFSETQ. The V and J ends lost 3 bases and 0 bases respectively, with 9 bases between them. The CDR3 totals 14 residues. Study-wide results and limits: HLA-C-restricted TCR beta clonotypes specific for CMV led the ex vivo response. Totalled public TCR beta family frequency picked out people who carried CMV plus the relevant HLA.

TCRdb fed the reads into MiXCR, producing one record per CDR3 protein. Counted here are some 300,000 distinct CDR3 sequences, roughly 15% occurring once; the ten biggest clones make up around 9.5%. The specimen sequenced was PBMCs. J is TRBJ1-2 and V is TRBV5-1; D uncertain. The source is a human donor in good health (CMV status not recorded). Some clones in this sample may be carry-over from other donors' samples. Here the CDR3 DNA reads TGCGCCAGCAGCTCGACTTCGGCTAACTATGGCTACACCTTC. Translating gives CASSSTSANYGYTF.